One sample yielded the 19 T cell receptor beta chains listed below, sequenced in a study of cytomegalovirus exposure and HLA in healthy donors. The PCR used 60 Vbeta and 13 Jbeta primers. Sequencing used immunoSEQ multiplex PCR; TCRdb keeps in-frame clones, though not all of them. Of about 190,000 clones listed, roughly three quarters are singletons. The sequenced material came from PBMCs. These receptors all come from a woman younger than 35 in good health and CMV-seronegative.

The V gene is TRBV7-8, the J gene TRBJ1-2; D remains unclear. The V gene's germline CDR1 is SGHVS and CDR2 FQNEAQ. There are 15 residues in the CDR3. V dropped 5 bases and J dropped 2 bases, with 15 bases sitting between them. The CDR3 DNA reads TGTGCCAGCAGCCCACGGGAGTTCCCCAACTATGGCTACACCTTC. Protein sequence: CASSPREFPNYGYTF. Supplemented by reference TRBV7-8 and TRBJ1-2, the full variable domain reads GAGVSQSPRYKVAKRGQDVALRCDPISGHVSLFWYQQALGQGPEFLTYFQNEAQLDKSGLPSDRFFAERPEGSVSTLKIQRTQQEDSAVYLCASSPREFPNYGYTFGSGTRLTVV.

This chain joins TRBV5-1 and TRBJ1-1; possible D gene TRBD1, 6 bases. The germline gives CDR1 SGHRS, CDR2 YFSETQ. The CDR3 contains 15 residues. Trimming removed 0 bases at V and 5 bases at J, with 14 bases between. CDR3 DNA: TGCGCCAGCAGCTTGGAGGGGACAATGAGAACTGAAGCTTTCTTT. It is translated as CASSLEGTMRTEAFF.

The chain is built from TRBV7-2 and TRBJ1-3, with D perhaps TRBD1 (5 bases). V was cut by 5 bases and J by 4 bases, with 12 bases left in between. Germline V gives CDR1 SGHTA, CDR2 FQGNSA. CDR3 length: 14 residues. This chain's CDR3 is CASSLTAYGNTIYF. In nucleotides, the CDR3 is TGTGCCAGCAGCCTGACAGCCTACGGAAACACCATATATTTT.

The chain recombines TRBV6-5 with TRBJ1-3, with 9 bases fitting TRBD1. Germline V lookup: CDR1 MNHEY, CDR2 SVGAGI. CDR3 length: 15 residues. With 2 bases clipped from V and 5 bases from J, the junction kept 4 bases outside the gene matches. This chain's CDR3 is CASSYTGQGRNTIYF. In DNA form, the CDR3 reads TGTGCCAGCAGTTACACAGGACAGGGGAGAAACACCATATATTTT.

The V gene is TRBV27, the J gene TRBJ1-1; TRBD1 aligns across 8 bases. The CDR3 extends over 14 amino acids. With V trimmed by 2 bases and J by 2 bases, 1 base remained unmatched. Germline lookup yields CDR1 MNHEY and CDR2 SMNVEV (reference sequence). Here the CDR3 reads CASSLQGANTEAFF. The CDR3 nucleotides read TGTGCCAGCAGTTTACAGGGGGCAAACACTGAAGCTTTCTTT.

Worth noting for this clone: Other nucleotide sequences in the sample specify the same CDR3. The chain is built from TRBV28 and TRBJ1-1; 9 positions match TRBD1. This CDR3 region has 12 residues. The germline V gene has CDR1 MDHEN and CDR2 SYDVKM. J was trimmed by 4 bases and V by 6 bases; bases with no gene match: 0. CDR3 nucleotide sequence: TGTGCCAGCAGGACAGGGGGCACTGAAGCTTTCTTT. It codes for CASRTGGTEAFF. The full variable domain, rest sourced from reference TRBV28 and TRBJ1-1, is DVKVTQSSRYLVKRTGEKVFLECVQDMDHENMFWYRQDPGLGLRLIYFSYDVKMKEKGDIPEGYSVSREKKERFSLILESASTNQTSMYLCASRTGGTEAFFGQGTRLTVV.

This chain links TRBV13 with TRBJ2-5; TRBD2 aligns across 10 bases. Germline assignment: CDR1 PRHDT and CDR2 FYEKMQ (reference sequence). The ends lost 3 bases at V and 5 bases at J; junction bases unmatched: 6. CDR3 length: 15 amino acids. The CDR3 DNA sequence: TGTGCCAGCAGCTTCAGCACTAGCGGGGATGAGACCCAGTACTTC. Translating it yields CASSFSTSGDETQYF. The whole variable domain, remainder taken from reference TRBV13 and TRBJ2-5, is AAGVIQSPRHLIKEKRETATLKCYPIPRHDTVYWYQQGPGQDPQFLISFYEKMQSDKGSIPDRFSAQQFSDYHSELNMSSLELGDSALYFCASSFSTSGDETQYFGPGTRLLVL.

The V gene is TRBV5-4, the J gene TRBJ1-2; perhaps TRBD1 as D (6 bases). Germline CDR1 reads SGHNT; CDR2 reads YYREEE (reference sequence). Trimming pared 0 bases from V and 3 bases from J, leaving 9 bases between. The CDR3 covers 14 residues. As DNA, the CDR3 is TGTGCCAGCAGCTTGGTAGGACAGCACTATGGCTACACCTTC. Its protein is CASSLVGQHYGYTF. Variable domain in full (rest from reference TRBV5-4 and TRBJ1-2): ETGVTQSPTHLIKTRGQQVTLRCSSQSGHNTVSWYQQALGQGPQFIFQYYREEENGRGNFPPRFSGLQFPNYSSELNVNALELDDSALYLCASSLVGQHYGYTFGSGTRLTVV.

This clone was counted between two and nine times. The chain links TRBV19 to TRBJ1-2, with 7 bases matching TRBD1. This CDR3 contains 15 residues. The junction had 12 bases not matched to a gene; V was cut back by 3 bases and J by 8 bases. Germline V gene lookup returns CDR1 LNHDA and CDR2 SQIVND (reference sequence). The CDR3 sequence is CASSMWTGPHRGYTF. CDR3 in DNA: TGTGCCAGTAGTATGTGGACAGGCCCCCATCGAGGCTACACCTTC.

In nucleotides, the CDR3 is TGTGCCAGCAGCTCGACAGGCTCTGGAAACACCATATATTTT. It is translated as CASSSTGSGNTIYF. The chain joins TRBV7-3 to TRBJ1-3, with D possibly matching TRBD1 (6 bases). Per germline, CDR1 SGHTA and CDR2 FQGTGA. V shed 4 bases and J shed 0 bases, with 7 bases lying between them. The CDR3 runs to 14 residues.

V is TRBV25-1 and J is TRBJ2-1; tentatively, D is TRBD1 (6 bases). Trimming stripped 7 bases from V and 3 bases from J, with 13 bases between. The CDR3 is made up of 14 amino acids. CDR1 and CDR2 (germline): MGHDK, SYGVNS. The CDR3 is CASTSPQGYNEQFF. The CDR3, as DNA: TGTGCCAGCACGAGCCCACAGGGCTACAATGAGCAGTTCTTC.

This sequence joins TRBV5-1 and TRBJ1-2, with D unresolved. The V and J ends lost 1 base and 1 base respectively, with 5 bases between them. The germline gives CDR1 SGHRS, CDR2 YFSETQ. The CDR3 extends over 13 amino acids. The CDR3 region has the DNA TGCGCCAGCAGCTTGTCTGTTAACTATGGCTACACCTTC. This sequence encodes CASSLSVNYGYTF.

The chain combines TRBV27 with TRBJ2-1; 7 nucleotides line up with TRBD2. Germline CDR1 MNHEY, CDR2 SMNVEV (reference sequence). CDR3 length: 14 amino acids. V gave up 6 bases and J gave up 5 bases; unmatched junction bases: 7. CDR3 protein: CASSERLANNEQFF. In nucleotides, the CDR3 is TGTGCCAGCAGCGAGCGACTAGCAAACAATGAGCAGTTCTTC.

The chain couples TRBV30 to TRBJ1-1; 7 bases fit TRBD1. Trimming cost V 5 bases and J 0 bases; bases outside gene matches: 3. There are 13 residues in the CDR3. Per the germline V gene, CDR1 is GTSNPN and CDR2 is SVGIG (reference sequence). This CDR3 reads CAWGGQMNTEAFF. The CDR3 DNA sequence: TGTGCCTGGGGGGGACAGATGAACACTGAAGCTTTCTTT.

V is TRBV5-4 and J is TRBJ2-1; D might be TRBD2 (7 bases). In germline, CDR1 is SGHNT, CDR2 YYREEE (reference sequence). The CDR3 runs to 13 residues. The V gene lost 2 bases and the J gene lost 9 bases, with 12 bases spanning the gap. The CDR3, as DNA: TGTGCCAGCAGCTTAGGGGGGGTTCGTGAGCAGTTCTTC. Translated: CASSLGGVREQFF. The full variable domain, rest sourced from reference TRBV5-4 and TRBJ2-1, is ETGVTQSPTHLIKTRGQQVTLRCSSQSGHNTVSWYQQALGQGPQFIFQYYREEENGRGNFPPRFSGLQFPNYSSELNVNALELDDSALYLCASSLGGVREQFFGPGTRLTVL.

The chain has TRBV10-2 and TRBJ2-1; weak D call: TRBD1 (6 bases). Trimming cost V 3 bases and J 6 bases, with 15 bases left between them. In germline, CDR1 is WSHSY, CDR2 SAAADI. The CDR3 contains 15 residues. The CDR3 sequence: CASSDSVVGGNEQFF. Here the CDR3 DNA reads TGCGCCAGCAGTGACTCGGTGGTAGGGGGCAATGAGCAGTTCTTC.

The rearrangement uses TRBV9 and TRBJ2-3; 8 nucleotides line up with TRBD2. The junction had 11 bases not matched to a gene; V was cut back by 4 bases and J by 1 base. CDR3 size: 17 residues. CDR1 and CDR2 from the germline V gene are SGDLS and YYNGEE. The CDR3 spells CASSHPSSGDRTDTQYF. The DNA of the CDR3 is TGTGCCAGCAGCCACCCGAGTAGCGGGGACCGCACAGATACGCAGTATTTT.

CDR3 sequence (DNA): TGCGCCAGCAGCTTGGAATCGGGACTAGCGACCTCTAGCACAGATACGCAGTATTTT. Translated, it gives CASSLESGLATSSTDTQYF. The chain is built from TRBV5-1 and TRBJ2-3; the match to TRBD2 covers 10 bases. CDR3 length: 19 residues. Unmatched junction bases numbered 10, after V lost 0 bases and J lost 0 bases. Germline loops: CDR1 SGHRS, CDR2 YFSETQ.

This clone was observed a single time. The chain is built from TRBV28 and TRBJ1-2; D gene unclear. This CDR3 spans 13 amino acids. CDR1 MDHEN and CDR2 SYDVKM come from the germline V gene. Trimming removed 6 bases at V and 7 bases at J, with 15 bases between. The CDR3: CASRFSGESGYTF. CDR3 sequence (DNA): TGTGCCAGCAGGTTTTCTGGGGAGTCTGGCTACACCTTC.